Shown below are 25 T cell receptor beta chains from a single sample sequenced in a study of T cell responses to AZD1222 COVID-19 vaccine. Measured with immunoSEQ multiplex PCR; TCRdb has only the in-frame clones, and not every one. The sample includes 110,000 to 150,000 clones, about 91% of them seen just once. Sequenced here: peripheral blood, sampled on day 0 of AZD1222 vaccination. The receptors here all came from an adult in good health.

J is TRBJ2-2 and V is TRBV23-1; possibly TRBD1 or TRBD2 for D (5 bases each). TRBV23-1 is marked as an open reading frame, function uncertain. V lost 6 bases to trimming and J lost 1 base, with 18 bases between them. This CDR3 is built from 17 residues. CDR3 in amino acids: CASRPAGTLKNTGELFF. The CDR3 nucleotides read TGCGCCAGCAGGCCAGCCGGGACCCTAAAGAACACCGGGGAGCTGTTTTTT.

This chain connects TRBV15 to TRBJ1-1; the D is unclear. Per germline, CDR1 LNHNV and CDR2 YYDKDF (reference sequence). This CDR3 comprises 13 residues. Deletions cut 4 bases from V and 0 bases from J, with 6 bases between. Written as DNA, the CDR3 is TGTGCCACCAGCATCATGATGAACACTGAAGCTTTCTTT. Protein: CATSIMMNTEAFF.

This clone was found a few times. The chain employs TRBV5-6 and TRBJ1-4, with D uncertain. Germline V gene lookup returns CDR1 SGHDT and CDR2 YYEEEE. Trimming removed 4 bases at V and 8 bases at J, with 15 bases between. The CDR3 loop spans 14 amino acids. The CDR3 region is CASSDTGPGEKLFF. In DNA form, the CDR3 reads TGTGCCAGCAGCGACACGGGCCCTGGGGAAAAACTGTTTTTT.

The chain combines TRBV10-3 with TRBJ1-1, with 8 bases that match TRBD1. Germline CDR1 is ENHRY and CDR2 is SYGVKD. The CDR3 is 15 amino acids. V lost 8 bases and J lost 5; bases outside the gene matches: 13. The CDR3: CAIRPPDRAVTEAFF. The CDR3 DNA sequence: TGTGCCATCCGCCCCCCGGACAGGGCGGTGACTGAAGCTTTCTTT.

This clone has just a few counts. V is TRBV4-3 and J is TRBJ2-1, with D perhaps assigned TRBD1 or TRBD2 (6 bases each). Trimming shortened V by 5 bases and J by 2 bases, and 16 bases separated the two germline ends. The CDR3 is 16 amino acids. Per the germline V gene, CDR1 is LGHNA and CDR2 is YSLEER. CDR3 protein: CASSARTGGTYNEQFF. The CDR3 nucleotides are TGCGCCAGCAGCGCTCGGACCGGGGGCACCTACAATGAGCAGTTCTTC.

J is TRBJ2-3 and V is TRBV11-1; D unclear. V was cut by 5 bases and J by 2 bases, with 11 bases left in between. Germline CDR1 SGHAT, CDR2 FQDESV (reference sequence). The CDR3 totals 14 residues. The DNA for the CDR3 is TGTGCCAGCAGCCCTGCTGATCTCACAGATACGCAGTATTTT. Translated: CASSPADLTDTQYF.

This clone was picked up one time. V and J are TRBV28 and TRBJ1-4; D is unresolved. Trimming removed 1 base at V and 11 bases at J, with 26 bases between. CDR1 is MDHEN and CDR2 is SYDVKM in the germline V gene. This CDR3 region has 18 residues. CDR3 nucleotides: TGTGCCAGCAGTTTATCGCTAGGTGGTAGTCCTGGGCGAGGGAAACTGTTTTTT. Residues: CASSLSLGGSPGRGKLFF.

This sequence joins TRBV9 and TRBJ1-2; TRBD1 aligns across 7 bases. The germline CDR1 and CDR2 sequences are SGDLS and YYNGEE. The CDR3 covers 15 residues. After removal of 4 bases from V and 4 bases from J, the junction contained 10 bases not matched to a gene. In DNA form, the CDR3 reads TGTGCCAGCAGCCCCGAGGGACAGTCATTCTATGGCTACACCTTC. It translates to CASSPEGQSFYGYTF.

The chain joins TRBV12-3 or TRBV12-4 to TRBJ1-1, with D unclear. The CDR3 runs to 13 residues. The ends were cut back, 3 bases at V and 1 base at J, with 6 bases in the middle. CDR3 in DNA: TGTGCCAGCAGTTTGGCTGCGAACACTGAAGCTTTCTTT. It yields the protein CASSLAANTEAFF.

The CDR3 DNA reads as TGTGCCAGCAGTATTAACACCCCATACGAGCAGTACTTC. As protein: CASSINTPYEQYF. The chain couples TRBV6-5 to TRBJ2-7; D is unresolved. This CDR3 contains 13 residues. Germline loops: CDR1 MNHEY, CDR2 SVGAGI. Trimming removed 5 bases at V and 4 bases at J, with 12 bases between.

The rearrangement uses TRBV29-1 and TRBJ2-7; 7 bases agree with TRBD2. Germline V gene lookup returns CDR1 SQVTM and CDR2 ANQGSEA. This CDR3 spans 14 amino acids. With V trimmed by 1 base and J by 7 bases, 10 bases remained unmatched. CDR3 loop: CSVEVPGRTWEQYF. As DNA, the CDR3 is TGCAGCGTTGAAGTGCCCGGGAGGACGTGGGAGCAGTACTTC.

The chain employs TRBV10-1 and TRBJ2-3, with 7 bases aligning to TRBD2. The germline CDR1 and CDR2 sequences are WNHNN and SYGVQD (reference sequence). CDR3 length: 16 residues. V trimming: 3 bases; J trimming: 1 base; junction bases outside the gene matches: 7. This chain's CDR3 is CASSDLSGVGTDTQYF. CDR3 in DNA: TGCGCCAGCAGTGACCTCAGCGGGGTAGGCACAGATACGCAGTATTTT.

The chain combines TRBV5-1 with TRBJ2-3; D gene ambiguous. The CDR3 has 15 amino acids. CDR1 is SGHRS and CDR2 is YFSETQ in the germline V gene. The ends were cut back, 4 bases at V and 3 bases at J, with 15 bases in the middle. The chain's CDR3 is CASSILAGSTDTQYF. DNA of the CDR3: TGCGCCAGCAGCATTTTAGCCGGGTCGACAGATACGCAGTATTTT.

The CDR3 spells CASSLDGLGNQPQHF. The CDR3 nucleotides read TGTGCCAGCAGCTTAGATGGGCTGGGCAATCAGCCCCAGCATTTT. The chain joins TRBV7-2 to TRBJ1-5; D gene unclear. V lost 1 base to trimming and J lost 2 bases, with 9 bases between them. Germline V gene sequence: CDR1 SGHTA, CDR2 FQGNSA. This CDR3 region has 15 residues.

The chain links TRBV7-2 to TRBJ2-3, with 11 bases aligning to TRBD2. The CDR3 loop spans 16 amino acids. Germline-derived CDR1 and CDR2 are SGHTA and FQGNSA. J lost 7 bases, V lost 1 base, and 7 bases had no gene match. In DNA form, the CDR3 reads TGTGCCAGCAGCTTAGTTCTAGCGGGGGGCCATCATACGCAGTATTTT. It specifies CASSLVLAGGHHTQYF.

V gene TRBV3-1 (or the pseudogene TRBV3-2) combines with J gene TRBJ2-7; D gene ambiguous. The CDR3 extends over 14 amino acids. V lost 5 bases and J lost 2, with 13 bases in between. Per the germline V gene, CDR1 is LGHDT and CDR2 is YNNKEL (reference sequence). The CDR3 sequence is CASSYGRTAYEQYF. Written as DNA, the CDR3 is TGTGCCAGCAGCTACGGACGGACGGCCTACGAGCAGTACTTC.

The CDR3 DNA sequence: TGTGCCAGCAGCCCCCAAGGGGTGAACACTGAAGCTTTCTTT. As protein: CASSPQGVNTEAFF. J is TRBJ1-1 and V is TRBV4-2; a weak D match, TRBD1 (5 bases). This CDR3 comprises 14 residues. Trimming removed 4 bases at V and 0 bases at J, with 9 bases between. Germline V gene lookup returns CDR1 LGHNA and CDR2 YNFKEQ.

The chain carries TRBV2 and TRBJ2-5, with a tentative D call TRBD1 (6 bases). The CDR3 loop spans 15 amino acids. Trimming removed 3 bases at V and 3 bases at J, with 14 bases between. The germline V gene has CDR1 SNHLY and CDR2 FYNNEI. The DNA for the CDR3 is TGTGCCAGCAGTGACAGGGACAAATCGGAAGAGACCCAGTACTTC. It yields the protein CASSDRDKSEETQYF.

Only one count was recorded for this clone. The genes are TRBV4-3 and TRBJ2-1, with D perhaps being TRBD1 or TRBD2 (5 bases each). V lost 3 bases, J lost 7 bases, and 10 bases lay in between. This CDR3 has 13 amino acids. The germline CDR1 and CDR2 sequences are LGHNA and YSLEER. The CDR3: CASSQDSGNEQFF. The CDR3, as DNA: TGCGCCAGCAGCCAGGACTCAGGGAATGAGCAGTTCTTC.

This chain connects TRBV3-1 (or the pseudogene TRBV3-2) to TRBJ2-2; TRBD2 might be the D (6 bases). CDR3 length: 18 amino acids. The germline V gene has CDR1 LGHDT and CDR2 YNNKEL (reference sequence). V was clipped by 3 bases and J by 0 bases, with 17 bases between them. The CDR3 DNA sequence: TGTGCCAGCAGCCACGACCTCCGGGGGATTACGAACACCGGGGAGCTGTTTTTT. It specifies CASSHDLRGITNTGELFF.

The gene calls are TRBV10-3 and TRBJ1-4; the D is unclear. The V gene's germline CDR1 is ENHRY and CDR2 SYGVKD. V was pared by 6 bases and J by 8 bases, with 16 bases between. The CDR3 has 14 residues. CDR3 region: CAISAGGEVEKLFF. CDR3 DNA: TGTGCCATCAGCGCGGGAGGAGAGGTCGAAAAACTGTTTTTT.

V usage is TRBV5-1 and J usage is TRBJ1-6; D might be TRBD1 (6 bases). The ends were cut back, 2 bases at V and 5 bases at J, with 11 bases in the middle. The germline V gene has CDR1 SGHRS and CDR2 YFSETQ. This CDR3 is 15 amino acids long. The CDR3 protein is CASSFYRDNNSPLHF. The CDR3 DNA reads TGCGCCAGCAGCTTTTACAGGGATAATAATTCACCCCTCCACTTT.

CDR3 protein: CASSRPPSGGYTF. The CDR3 nucleotides are TGTGCCAGCAGCCGCCCTCCATCGGGTGGCTACACCTTC. The chain is built from TRBV7-3 and TRBJ1-2; D uncertain. Trimming removed 5 bases from V and 7 bases from J, with 14 bases in between. This CDR3 region has 13 residues. Germline lookup yields CDR1 SGHTA and CDR2 FQGTGA.

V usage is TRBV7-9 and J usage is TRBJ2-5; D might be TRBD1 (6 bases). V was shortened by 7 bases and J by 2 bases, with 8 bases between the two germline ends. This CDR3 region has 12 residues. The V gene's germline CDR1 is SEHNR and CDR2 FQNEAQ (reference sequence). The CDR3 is CASTQGQETQYF. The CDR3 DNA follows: TGTGCCAGCACCCAGGGGCAAGAGACCCAGTACTTC.

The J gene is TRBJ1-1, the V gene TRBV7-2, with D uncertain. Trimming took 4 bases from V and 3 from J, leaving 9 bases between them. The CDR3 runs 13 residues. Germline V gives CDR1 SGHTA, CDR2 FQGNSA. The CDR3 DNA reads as TGTGCCAGCAGCTGGACTGCCTACACTGAAGCTTTCTTT. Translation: CASSWTAYTEAFF.